This TCR beta chain emerged from a study of identical twins. Germline lookup yields CDR1 ENHRY and CDR2 SYGVKD. Trimming removed 10 bases from V and 2 bases from J; junction bases left unmatched: 6. The CDR3 loop spans 15 amino acids. The study's findings and limits: For out-of-frame alpha sequences shared by twins, low generation probability was in excess. Out-of-frame sharing of TCR alpha in monozygotic twins was underestimated by models.

TCRdb re-analysed the 5' RACE reads in MiXCR, keeping a single row per CDR3 protein. Found here are approximately 700,000 distinct CDR3 sequences, 15% to 20% of them singletons; the top ten hold around 12%. This clonotype was found a few times. No antigen is known for it. The sample also formed part of further work on T cells expressing NK-cell markers. That work contributes: Sorting in several experiments was restricted by an anti-gamma-delta TCR antibody to alpha-beta TCR T cells.

The source is a woman aged 18 to 35 in good health. The material sequenced was PBMCs. The V and J genes are TRBV10-3 and TRBJ2-7; 15 positions agree with TRBD2. The CDR3 sequence: CASGLAGGLAYEQYF. In DNA, the CDR3 is TGTGCCAGCGGACTAGCGGGAGGGTTGGCCTACGAGCAGTACTTC.